The 14 T cell receptor beta chains in this list originate from one sample, sequenced in a study of vaccination and CD4 T cells after COVID-19. Cultured CD4+ T cell DNA was sequenced using the Oncomine TCR Beta short-read assay. One entry per CDR3 protein, called by TCRdb with MiXCR from the PCR reads. Altogether approximately 15,000 distinct CDR3 sequences are present, around 56% being singletons, with the ten largest covering roughly an eighth. These receptors' targets are unknown. Described treatment: approximately 10-day PBMC culture with coronavirus spike peptide pools or control peptides (ViraFEST assay). Sequencing used CD4+ T cells from blood, cultured in vitro. Receptors originate from a human donor who had recovered from COVID-19.

The chain links TRBV5-6 to TRBJ1-1; D uncertain. The germline gives CDR1 SGHDT, CDR2 YYEEEE. The V and J ends lost 1 base and 8 bases respectively, with 24 bases between them. The CDR3 runs 17 residues. The CDR3: CASSLIGPPIAEFEAFF. DNA of the CDR3: TGTGCCAGCAGCTTGATCGGACCCCCAATAGCAGAGTTCGAAGCTTTCTTT.

V and J are TRBV11-3 and TRBJ1-1; TRBD1 agrees at 8 bases. Germline V gene data show CDR1 as SGHNT and CDR2 as YENEEA. CDR3 length: 15 amino acids. V was pared by 0 bases and J by 10 bases, with 10 bases of the junction left unmatched. CDR3 sequence: CASSLDWGQGASAFF. In nucleotides, the CDR3 is TGTGCCAGCAGCTTAGATTGGGGCCAGGGGGCTTCAGCTTTCTTT.

The rearrangement links TRBV7-3 to TRBJ2-1, with 12 bases aligning to TRBD2. Germline loops: CDR1 SGHTA, CDR2 FQGTGA. With 4 bases clipped from V and 10 bases from J, the junction kept 11 bases outside the gene matches. The CDR3 has 16 amino acids. This CDR3 reads CASSSPTSGSVGEQFF. CDR3 sequence (DNA): TGTGCCAGCAGCTCACCGACTAGCGGGAGCGTTGGAGAGCAGTTCTTC.

This chain links TRBV28 with TRBJ2-1, with 9 positions matching TRBD2. The CDR3 extends over 15 amino acids. V gave up 2 bases and J gave up 1 base; unmatched junction bases: 0. Germline V gives CDR1 MDHEN, CDR2 SYDVKM. The CDR3 sequence is CASSLSGRSYNEQFF. For the CDR3, the DNA is TGTGCCAGCAGTTTAAGCGGGAGGTCCTACAATGAGCAGTTCTTC.

The V and J genes are TRBV5-1 and TRBJ2-1; a possible D gene is TRBD2 (6 bases). The CDR3 is 18 amino acids. The V gene lost 0 bases and the J gene lost 0 bases, with 16 bases spanning the gap. Germline values: CDR1 SGHRS, CDR2 YFSETQ. CDR3 bases: TGCGCCAGCAGCTTGGCCACTCTAGCGACTAGCTCCTACAATGAGCAGTTCTTC. This codes for CASSLATLATSSYNEQFF.

This chain links TRBV7-2 with TRBJ1-5, with a possible D match to TRBD1 (6 bases). Germline V gene lookup returns CDR1 SGHTA and CDR2 FQGNSA. V lost 5 bases to trimming and J lost 4 bases, with 15 bases between them. The CDR3 is 15 residues long. The CDR3 spells CASSRSDSPNQPQHF. As DNA, the CDR3 is TGTGCCAGCAGCCGCTCGGACAGCCCGAATCAGCCCCAGCATTTT. Full variable domain (outside the CDR3, taken from reference TRBV7-2 and TRBJ1-5): GAGVSQSPSNKVTEKGKDVELRCDPISGHTALYWYRQSLGQGLEFLIYFQGNSAPDKSGLPSDRFSAERTGGSVSTLTIQRTQQEDSAVYLCASSRSDSPNQPQHFGDGTRLSIL.

The V gene is TRBV6-5, the J gene TRBJ2-7, with D maybe TRBD2 (6 bases). This CDR3 is 12 amino acids long. Germline loops: CDR1 MNHEY, CDR2 SVGAGI. Trimming left V 4 bases short and J 3 bases short, with 7 bases between. The CDR3 spells CASSSGGYEQYF. In nucleotides, the CDR3 is TGTGCCAGCAGTTCCGGGGGCTACGAGCAGTACTTC.

This chain links TRBV11-1 with TRBJ1-1; D gene ambiguous. CDR1 and CDR2 from the germline V gene are SGHAT and FQDESV (reference sequence). The CDR3 runs 11 residues. The germline V and J ends were trimmed by 8 bases and 10 bases, with 14 bases remaining between them. In DNA, the CDR3 is TGTGCCAGCGGGCTGGGGTACGGAGCTTTCTTT. It codes for CASGLGYGAFF. The variable domain in full, with the rest retrieved from reference TRBV11-1 and TRBJ1-1, is EAEVAQSPRYKITEKSQAVAFWCDPISGHATLYWYRQILGQGPELLVQFQDESVVDDSQLPKDRFSAERLKGVDSTLKIQPAELGDSAMYLCASGLGYGAFFGQGTRLTVV.

The chain links TRBV5-4 to TRBJ1-1; the D gene is possibly TRBD1 (6 bases). Trimming took 5 bases from V and 1 from J, leaving 9 bases between them. The CDR3 runs to 13 residues. The germline V gene has CDR1 SGHNT and CDR2 YYREEE (reference sequence). CDR3 region: CASRRGGNTEAFF. The DNA for the CDR3 is TGTGCCAGCAGGCGAGGGGGGAACACTGAAGCTTTCTTT.

The gene calls are TRBV5-4 and TRBJ2-1; D is uncertain. This CDR3 has 12 amino acids. Germline V gives CDR1 SGHNT, CDR2 YYREEE (reference sequence). Trimming cost V 4 bases and J 4 bases, with 6 bases left between them. The CDR3 nucleotides are TGTGCCAGCAGCCCCGGGTACAATGAGCAGTTCTTC. Amino acid sequence: CASSPGYNEQFF. The full variable domain, rest sourced from reference TRBV5-4 and TRBJ2-1, is ETGVTQSPTHLIKTRGQQVTLRCSSQSGHNTVSWYQQALGQGPQFIFQYYREEENGRGNFPPRFSGLQFPNYSSELNVNALELDDSALYLCASSPGYNEQFFGPGTRLTVL.

The rearrangement uses TRBV7-6 and TRBJ2-3; 7 bases align to TRBD1. Germline loops: CDR1 SGHVS, CDR2 FNYEAQ. Trimming at V came to 5 bases and at J to 2 bases, leaving 4 bases not matched to a gene. The CDR3 spans 14 residues. The CDR3 bases are TGTGCCAGCAGCCGGGACAGCCCCACAGATACGCAGTATTTT. It codes for CASSRDSPTDTQYF.

In its sample, this clonotype was seen a few times. The chain has TRBV28 and TRBJ2-7; TRBD2 is a possible D gene (6 bases). CDR1 and CDR2 (germline): MDHEN, SYDVKM. This CDR3 has 13 residues. Trimming took 5 bases from V and 6 from J, leaving 14 bases between them. This CDR3 is CASSPRTTIEQYF. DNA for the CDR3: TGTGCCAGCAGTCCTCGGACTACTATCGAGCAGTACTTC.

This chain links TRBV28 with TRBJ1-2, with D possibly TRBD1 on 5 matching bases. Germline CDR1 is MDHEN and CDR2 is SYDVKM. V was shortened by 8 bases and J by 4 bases, with 26 bases between the two germline ends. The CDR3 has 17 residues. The CDR3 DNA reads TGTGCCAGCGGGCGGGGTGCGGGGGGAGGGGATCGCTATGGCTACACCTTC. Protein sequence: CASGRGAGGGDRYGYTF.

The sample holds one count of this clonotype. The CDR3 region is CASRLTGTYGYTF. CDR3 in DNA: TGTGCCAGCAGATTGACAGGGACCTATGGCTACACCTTC. This rearrangement joins TRBV27 to TRBJ1-2; 7 bases align to TRBD1. The trim removed 6 bases at V and 4 bases at J, leaving 5 bases unmatched. The CDR3 runs 13 residues. Germline CDR1 MNHEY, CDR2 SMNVEV (reference sequence).